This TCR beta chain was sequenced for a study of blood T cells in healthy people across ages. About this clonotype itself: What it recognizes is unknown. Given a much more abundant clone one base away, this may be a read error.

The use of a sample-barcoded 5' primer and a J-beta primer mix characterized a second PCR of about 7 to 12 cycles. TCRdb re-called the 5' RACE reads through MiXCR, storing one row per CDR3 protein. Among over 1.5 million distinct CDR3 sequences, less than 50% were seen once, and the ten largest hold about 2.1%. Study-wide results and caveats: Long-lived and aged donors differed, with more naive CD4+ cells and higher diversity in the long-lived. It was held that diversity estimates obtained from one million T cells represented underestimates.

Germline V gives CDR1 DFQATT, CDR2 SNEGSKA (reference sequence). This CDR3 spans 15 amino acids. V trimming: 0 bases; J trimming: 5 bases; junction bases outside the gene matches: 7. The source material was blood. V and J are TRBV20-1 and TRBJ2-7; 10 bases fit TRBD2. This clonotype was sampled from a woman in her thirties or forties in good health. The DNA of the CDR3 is TGCAGTGCTAGAGATTGGGAGCGGGGGGGTGACGAGCAGTACTTC. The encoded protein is CSARDWERGGDEQYF.